This TCR beta chain came from a study of blood T cell repertoires in COVID-19. Original data processing: It was from reference gene primer amplification that nucleated cell counts were estimated. This table comes from immunoSEQ multiplex PCR, and its TCRdb copy is limited to in-frame clones, with some not included. Clone size and V and J calls were adopted from that table, with D and trimming inferred from the DNA. The profile shows 80,000 to 95,000 clones, about 91% of them singletons. This clone appeared a single time. The CDR3 has 14 amino acids. CDR1 and CDR2 from the germline V gene are MNHEY and SMNVEV (reference sequence). After removal of 2 bases from V and 5 bases from J, the junction contained 6 bases not matched to a gene.

Material: peripheral blood. The receptor was derived from a human donor with active COVID-19. The donor label of this sample is uncertain. The J gene is TRBJ2-7, the V gene TRBV27, with 7 bases that match TRBD1. The CDR3 protein is CASSLPGGWDEQYF. As DNA, the CDR3 is TGTGCCAGCAGTTTACCAGGGGGTTGGGACGAGCAGTACTTC.